These 11 T cell receptor beta chains were all obtained from the same sample, sequenced in a study of blood T cell repertoires in COVID-19. Sequencing used immunoSEQ multiplex PCR; TCRdb keeps in-frame clones, though not all of them. The data show over 85,000 clones, about 85% seen once. The sequenced material came from peripheral blood. These TCRs come from a man older than 75 with acute or convalescent COVID-19.

This clone occurred once. V gene TRBV7-3 combines with J gene TRBJ2-1, with 10 bases fitting TRBD2. V lost 1 base, J lost 6 bases, and 6 bases stayed unmatched. CDR1 SGHTA and CDR2 FQGTGA come from the germline V gene. The CDR3 runs to 16 residues. The CDR3, as DNA: TGTGCCAGCAGCTTAAGTGGGTCTAGCGGGGGCAATGAGCAGTTCTTC. This codes for CASSLSGSSGGNEQFF.

The chain couples TRBV29-1 to TRBJ1-2; D is perhaps TRBD1 (5 bases). The V end was cut by 7 bases, the J end by 2 bases, with 11 bases between. The germline V gene has CDR1 SQVTM and CDR2 ANQGSEA. The CDR3 is 12 residues long. CDR3 sequence: CSGADNNYGYTF. The CDR3 nucleotides are TGCAGCGGCGCGGACAACAACTATGGCTACACCTTC.

The chain combines TRBV27 with TRBJ2-2; 7 bases are shared with TRBD1. The junction had 9 bases not matched to a gene; V was cut back by 5 bases and J by 0 bases. The CDR3 runs 17 residues. Germline assignment: CDR1 MNHEY and CDR2 SMNVEV (reference sequence). The CDR3 is CASSPRTGTANTGELFF. The CDR3 DNA reads TGTGCCAGCAGTCCTCGAACCGGGACAGCGAACACCGGGGAGCTGTTTTTT.

The genes are TRBV5-4 and TRBJ1-2; 7 bases fit TRBD1. Germline CDR1 is SGHNT and CDR2 is YYREEE (reference sequence). CDR3 length equals 15 residues. Losses at the gene ends were 4 bases for V and 6 bases for J; bases not matched to a gene: 12. In DNA form, the CDR3 reads TGTGCCAGCAGCCCGAAGGACAGGATTGGTAATGGCTACACCTTC. It is translated as CASSPKDRIGNGYTF. The whole variable domain, filled in from reference TRBV5-4 and TRBJ1-2, reads ETGVTQSPTHLIKTRGQQVTLRCSSQSGHNTVSWYQQALGQGPQFIFQYYREEENGRGNFPPRFSGLQFPNYSSELNVNALELDDSALYLCASSPKDRIGNGYTFGSGTRLTVV.

V and J are TRBV25-1 and TRBJ2-3, with TRBD2 as a possible D gene (6 bases). This CDR3 is built from 14 residues. In germline, CDR1 is MGHDK, CDR2 SYGVNS. The V and J ends lost 4 bases and 6 bases respectively, with 14 bases between them. CDR3: CASSGPGVSDTQYF. Here the CDR3 DNA reads TGTGCCAGCAGTGGGCCGGGGGTTTCGGATACGCAGTATTTT.

This clone occurred once. J is TRBJ1-2 and V is TRBV19, with a possible D match to TRBD1 (5 bases). The germline V and J ends were trimmed by 7 bases and 8 bases, with 17 bases remaining between them. Germline CDR1 and CDR2: LNHDA and SQIVND (reference sequence). CDR3 length: 13 residues. The CDR3 reads CASTSQGNYGYTF. CDR3 coding DNA: TGTGCCAGTACCTCCCAGGGTAATTACGGCTACACCTTC.

The CDR3 DNA follows: TGCGCCAGCAGTGAGGCTACCATCACCTACAATGAGCAGTTCTTC. Translated: CASSEATITYNEQFF. The chain carries TRBV10-2 and TRBJ2-1; D not resolved. The CDR3 is 15 amino acids. Germline lookup yields CDR1 WSHSY and CDR2 SAAADI. V was shortened by 2 bases and J by 2 bases, with 10 bases between the two germline ends.

This clone was detected only a few times. The chain employs TRBV27 and TRBJ2-7; the match to TRBD2 covers 11 bases. Losses at the gene ends were 5 bases for V and 3 bases for J; bases not matched to a gene: 3. The CDR3 contains 14 residues. Germline CDR1 is MNHEY and CDR2 is SMNVEV (reference sequence). The CDR3 region is CASSRTSGSYEQYF. CDR3 in DNA: TGTGCCAGCAGTCGTACTAGCGGGAGCTACGAGCAGTACTTC.

This clone occurred a few times. V usage is TRBV27 and J usage is TRBJ1-2, with D possibly being TRBD1 (5 bases). The CDR3 runs to 14 residues. Germline V CDR1 and CDR2: MNHEY, SMNVEV (reference sequence). Trimming removed 3 bases at V and 3 bases at J, with 11 bases between. The CDR3 sequence is CASSLGRVDYGYTF. The CDR3 DNA sequence: TGTGCCAGCAGTTTGGGCAGGGTGGACTATGGCTACACCTTC.

This clone was seen a single time. The chain joins TRBV28 to TRBJ1-1; D unresolved. Germline V gene lookup returns CDR1 MDHEN and CDR2 SYDVKM. CDR3 length: 14 residues. Trimming left V 5 bases short and J 4 bases short, with 14 bases between. Here the CDR3 reads CASSRVPGGTEAFF. CDR3 coding DNA: TGTGCCAGCAGTCGGGTACCGGGAGGCACTGAAGCTTTCTTT.

J is TRBJ2-7 and V is TRBV11-2; TRBD2 aligns across 9 bases. After removal of 3 bases from V and 1 base from J, the junction contained 4 bases not matched to a gene. Germline V gene lookup returns CDR1 SGHAT and CDR2 FQNNGV. The CDR3 extends over 15 amino acids. The CDR3 coding sequence is TGTGCCAGCAGCTTTCGGACTAGCGATTCCTACGAGCAGTACTTC. The encoded protein is CASSFRTSDSYEQYF.